The 5 T cell receptor beta chains listed next were all sequenced from one sample in a study of T cell changes during pregnancy in multiple sclerosis. The assay was immunoSEQ multiplex PCR, and TCRdb's table has in-frame clones only and misses some. This table has about 27,000 clones, about 89% appearing once. The sample consisted of CD8+ T cells from peripheral blood mononuclear cells, taken in the first trimester of pregnancy. The receptors derive from a female donor in good health, enrolled as a control in a pregnancy study.

The chain employs TRBV28 and TRBJ2-7, with 11 bases lining up with TRBD2. Germline CDR1 and CDR2: MDHEN and SYDVKM. CDR3 length: 14 residues. The J segment lost 4 bases and the V segment lost 6 bases, leaving 5 bases of the junction unmatched. CDR3 nucleotides: TGTGCCAGCAGCTTCGGGACTAGCGGTTACGAGCAGTACTTC. Translated: CASSFGTSGYEQYF.

The rearrangement joins TRBV28 to TRBJ2-5, with 11 bases lining up with TRBD2. Germline V gene sequence: CDR1 MDHEN, CDR2 SYDVKM. The CDR3 sequence is 16 residues long. The trim removed 2 bases at V and 5 bases at J, leaving 7 bases unmatched. CDR3 nucleotide sequence: TGTGCCAGCAGTTTACGACTAGCGGGGTCCCTGGAGACCCAGTACTTC. Its protein is CASSLRLAGSLETQYF.

This clone has just one count. J is TRBJ2-3 and V is TRBV2; the match to TRBD2 covers 9 bases. The CDR3 has 15 residues. V trimming: 2 bases; J trimming: 4 bases; junction bases outside the gene matches: 4. CDR1 and CDR2 (germline): SNHLY, FYNNEI. The CDR3, as DNA: TGTGCCAGCAGTGAACATGCGGGGGGGCCAGATACGCAGTATTTT. Translated, it gives CASSEHAGGPDTQYF.

The rearrangement links TRBV4-1 to TRBJ2-3, with 8 bases lining up with TRBD1. The CDR3 spans 17 residues. V shed 0 bases, J shed 3 bases, and the junction held 8 bases outside the gene matches. The germline V gene encodes CDR1 MGHRA and CDR2 YSYEKL. The CDR3 sequence: CASSQDGPGGKTDTQYF. DNA for the CDR3: TGCGCCAGCAGCCAAGATGGGCCAGGGGGCAAAACAGATACGCAGTATTTT.

This chain connects TRBV27 to TRBJ2-3; 15 bases align to TRBD2. Germline V lookup: CDR1 MNHEY, CDR2 SMNVEV (reference sequence). CDR3 length equals 20 residues. V lost 7 bases and J lost 5; bases outside the gene matches: 19. The DNA for the CDR3 is TGTGCCAGCACCAGCCTTTTTGGAGGGGGACTAGCGGGGGGCGTAGATACGCAGTATTTT. This encodes CASTSLFGGGLAGGVDTQYF.